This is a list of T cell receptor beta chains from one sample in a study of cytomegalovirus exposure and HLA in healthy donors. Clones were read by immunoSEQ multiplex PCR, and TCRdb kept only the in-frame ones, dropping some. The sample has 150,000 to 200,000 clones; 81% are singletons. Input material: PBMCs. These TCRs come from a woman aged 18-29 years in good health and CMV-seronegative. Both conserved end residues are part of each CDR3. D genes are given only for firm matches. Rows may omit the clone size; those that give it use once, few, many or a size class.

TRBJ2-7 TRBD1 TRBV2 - CASNAGTGRYEQYF TGTGCCAGCAATGCCGGGACAGGCCGCTACGAGCAGTACTTC
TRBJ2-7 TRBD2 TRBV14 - CASSQDALAGEPFTSYEQYF TGTGCCAGCAGCCAAGATGCTCTAGCGGGAGAGCCCTTCACCTCCTACGAGCAGTACTTC
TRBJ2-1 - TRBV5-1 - CASSGVGTYNEQFF TGCGCCAGCAGCGGAGTCGGAACCTACAATGAGCAGTTCTTC
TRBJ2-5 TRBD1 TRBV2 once CASSSDRARETQYF TGTGCCAGCAGTTCCGACAGGGCCCGAGAGACCCAGTACTTC
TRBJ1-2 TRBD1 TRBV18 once CASSKWDSSYGYTF TGTGCCAGCTCCAAATGGGACAGCAGCTATGGCTACACCTTC
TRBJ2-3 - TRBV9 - CASSASGSADTQYF TGTGCCAGCAGCGCGTCCGGGAGTGCAGATACGCAGTATTTT
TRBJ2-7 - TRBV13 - CASSLVGPAYEQYF TGTGCCAGCAGCTTAGTGGGCCCAGCCTACGAGCAGTACTTC
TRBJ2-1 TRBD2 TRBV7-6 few CASSLGGTSGGRLYNEQFF TGTGCCAGCAGCTTAGGTGGGACTAGCGGGGGACGGCTTTACAATGAGCAGTTCTTC
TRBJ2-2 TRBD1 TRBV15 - CATSRDWTGNTGELFF TGTGCCACCAGCAGAGATTGGACAGGAAACACCGGGGAGCTGTTTTTT
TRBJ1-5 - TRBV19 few CASSPGVVEPQHF TGTGCCAGTAGCCCCGGTGTTGTCGAGCCCCAGCATTTT
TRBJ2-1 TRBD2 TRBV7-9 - CASSWTSESSYNEQFF TGTGCCAGCAGCTGGACTAGCGAAAGCTCCTACAATGAGCAGTTCTTC
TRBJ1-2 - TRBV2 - CASSVVRGYTF TGTGCCAGCAGTGTGGTGCGTGGCTACACCTTC
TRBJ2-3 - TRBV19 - CASTEREGSRTDTQYF TGTGCCAGTACCGAAAGAGAGGGTTCGAGGACAGATACGCAGTATTTT
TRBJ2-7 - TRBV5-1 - CASSLDGRGYEQYF TGCGCCAGCAGCTTGGATGGCAGGGGCTACGAGCAGTACTTC
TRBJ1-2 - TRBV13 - CASSLGAGPRYTF TGTGCCAGCAGCTTAGGCGCAGGTCCTCGCTACACCTTC
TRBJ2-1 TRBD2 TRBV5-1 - CASTSGYNEQFF TGCGCCTCGACTAGCGGGTACAATGAGCAGTTCTTC
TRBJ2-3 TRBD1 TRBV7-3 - CASSPSPTGGGTQYF TGTGCCAGCAGCCCCTCGCCTACAGGGGGAGGTACGCAGTATTTT
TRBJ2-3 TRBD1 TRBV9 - CASSAGDRSTDTQYF TGTGCCAGCAGCGCAGGGGACAGAAGCACAGATACGCAGTATTTT
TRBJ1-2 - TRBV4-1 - CASSQVGGMGEGYTF TGCGCCAGCAGCCAAGTGGGGGGGATGGGAGAGGGCTACACCTTC
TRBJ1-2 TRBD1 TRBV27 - CASSLNRDRVNYGYTF TGTGCCAGCAGTTTAAACCGGGACAGGGTTAACTATGGCTACACCTTC
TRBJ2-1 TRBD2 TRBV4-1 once CASSTSGSSYNEQFF TGCGCCAGCAGCACTAGCGGGAGCTCCTACAATGAGCAGTTCTTC
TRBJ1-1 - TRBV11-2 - CASSYSTGGTEAFF TGTGCCAGCAGCTACTCGACGGGGGGGACTGAAGCTTTCTTT
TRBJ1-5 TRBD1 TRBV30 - CAWSINRDRGYNQPQHF TGTGCCTGGAGTATAAACAGGGACAGGGGTTACAATCAGCCCCAGCATTTT
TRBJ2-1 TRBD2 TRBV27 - CASSPLSASGRAYEQFF TGTGCCAGCAGTCCTCTCTCGGCTAGCGGGAGGGCCTATGAGCAGTTCTTC
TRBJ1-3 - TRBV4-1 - CASSQVMQVVSGNTIYF TGCGCCAGCAGCCAAGTGATGCAGGTGGTCTCTGGAAACACCATATATTTT
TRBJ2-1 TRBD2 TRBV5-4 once CASSLASGMGEQFF TGTGCCAGCAGCTTGGCTAGCGGGATGGGGGAGCAGTTCTTC
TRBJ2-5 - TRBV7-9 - CASSSPGHHQETQYF TGTGCCAGCAGCTCGCCGGGACACCATCAAGAGACCCAGTACTTC
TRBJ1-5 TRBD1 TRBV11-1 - CANLQGVGQPQHF TGTGCCAACTTACAGGGGGTAGGACAGCCCCAGCATTTT
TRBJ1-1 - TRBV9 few CASSVDMNTEAFF TGTGCCAGCAGCGTAGACATGAACACTGAAGCTTTCTTT
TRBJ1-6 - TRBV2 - CASSEMGSFDPPLHF TGTGCCAGCAGTGAGATGGGGAGCTTTGATCCACCCCTCCACTTT
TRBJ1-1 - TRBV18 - CASSPYRVMNTEAFF TGTGCCAGCTCACCATACAGGGTGATGAACACTGAAGCTTTCTTT
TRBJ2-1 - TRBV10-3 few CAISDRVYEQFF TGTGCCATCAGTGACAGGGTGTATGAGCAGTTCTTC
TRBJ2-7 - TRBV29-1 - CSVVSGPYEQYF TGCAGCGTTGTTTCAGGGCCCTACGAGCAGTACTTC
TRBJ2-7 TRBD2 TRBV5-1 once CASSLAGGAPYEQYF TGCGCCAGCAGCTTGGCCGGGGGGGCCCCCTACGAGCAGTACTTC
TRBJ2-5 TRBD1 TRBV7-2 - CASSLRQGETQYF TGTGCCAGCAGCCTCAGACAGGGAGAGACCCAGTACTTC
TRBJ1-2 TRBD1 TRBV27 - CASSSRQGFLPFLDGYTF TGTGCCAGCAGTTCGAGACAGGGGTTCCTACCCTTCCTAGATGGCTACACCTTC
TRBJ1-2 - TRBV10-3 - CAISGGDPYGYTF TGTGCCATCAGTGGCGGGGATCCCTATGGCTACACCTTC
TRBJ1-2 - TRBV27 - CASSVDDRLGGYTF TGTGCCAGCAGTGTAGACGACAGATTGGGGGGCTACACCTTC
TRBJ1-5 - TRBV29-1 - CSVGGAFGQPQHF TGCAGCGTTGGCGGCGCCTTCGGTCAGCCCCAGCATTTT
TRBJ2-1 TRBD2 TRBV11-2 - CASSLVAGGSHEQFF TGTGCCAGCAGCTTAGTAGCGGGGGGGTCCCATGAGCAGTTCTTC
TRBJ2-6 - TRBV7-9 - CASSLGQAGANVLTF TGTGCCAGCAGCTTAGGACAAGCTGGGGCCAACGTCCTGACTTTC
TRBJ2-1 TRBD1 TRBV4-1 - CASSQLGRDRGSNEQFF TGCGCCAGCAGCCAACTGGGCCGGGACAGGGGTTCCAATGAGCAGTTCTTC
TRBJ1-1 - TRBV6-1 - CASRARAGGNTEAFF TGTGCCAGCAGGGCCCGGGCCGGAGGGAACACTGAAGCTTTCTTT
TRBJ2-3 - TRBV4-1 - CASSQVSEGDTQYF TGCGCCAGCAGCCAAGTCTCCGAGGGAGATACGCAGTATTTT
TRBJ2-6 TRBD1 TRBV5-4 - CASSLGTGVGANVLTF TGTGCCAGCAGCTTGGGGACAGGGGTTGGGGCCAACGTCCTGACTTTC
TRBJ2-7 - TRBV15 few CATSTRPGAYNEQYF TGTGCCACCAGCACCAGGCCAGGGGCCTACAACGAGCAGTACTTC
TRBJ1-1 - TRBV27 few CASSTHGPLNTEAFF TGTGCCAGCAGCACCCATGGGCCCCTTAACACTGAAGCTTTCTTT